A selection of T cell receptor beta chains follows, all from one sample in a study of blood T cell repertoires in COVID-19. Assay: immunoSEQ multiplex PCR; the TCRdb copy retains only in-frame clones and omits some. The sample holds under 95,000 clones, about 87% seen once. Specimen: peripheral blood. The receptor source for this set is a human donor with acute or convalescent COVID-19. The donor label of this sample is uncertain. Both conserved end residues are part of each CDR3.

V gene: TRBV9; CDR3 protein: CASSVGAAGFPSSTDTQYF
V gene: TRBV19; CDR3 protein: CASRSGDRGLGTEAFF
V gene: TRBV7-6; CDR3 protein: CASSSGTELYEQYF
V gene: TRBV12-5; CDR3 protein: CASGPWGGDRQETQYF
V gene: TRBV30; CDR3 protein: CASALSPGNGGYTF
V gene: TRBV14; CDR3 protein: CASSRVAGVSTDTQYF
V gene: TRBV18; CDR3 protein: CASSPLITKTYVEQYF
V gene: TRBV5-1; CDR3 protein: CASSLQGAITEAFF
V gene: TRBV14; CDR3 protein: CASSQASGATRVEQYF
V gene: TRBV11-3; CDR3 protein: CASSWGGRSSEQFF
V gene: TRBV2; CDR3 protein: CATRGQGGGYTF
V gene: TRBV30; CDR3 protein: CAWTAGGSSSYNEQFF
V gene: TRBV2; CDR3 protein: CASRLQPNTEAFF
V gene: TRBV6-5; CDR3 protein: CASSYSKSGGKDTQYF
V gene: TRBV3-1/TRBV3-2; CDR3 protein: CASSQERRGYTF
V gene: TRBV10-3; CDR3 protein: CAISGLAEEQYF
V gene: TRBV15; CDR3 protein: CATSVGGYGYTF
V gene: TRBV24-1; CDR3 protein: CATSDPSDRQYGYTF
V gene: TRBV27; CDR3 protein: CASSSTVSNQPQHF
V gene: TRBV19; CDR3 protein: CASTNLAGLNTEAFF
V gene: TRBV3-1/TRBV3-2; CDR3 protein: CASSLRGGDEQFF
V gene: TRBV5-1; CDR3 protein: CASRPGTGSYEQYF
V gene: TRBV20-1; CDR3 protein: CSASRGEGVMSQPQHF
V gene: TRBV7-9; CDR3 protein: CASSPLDSGRANEKLFF
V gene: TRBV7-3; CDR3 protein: CASSPDRARTDTQYF
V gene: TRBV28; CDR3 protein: CASSSPGGYYEQYF
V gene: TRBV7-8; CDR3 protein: CASSTGQTEEKLFF
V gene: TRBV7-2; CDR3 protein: CASSFSQGAGDTQYF
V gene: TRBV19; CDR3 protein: CASSIVTGEETQYF
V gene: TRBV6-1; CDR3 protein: CASSEGGGTGNTIYF
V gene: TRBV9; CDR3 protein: CASSVGAGVLTDTQYF
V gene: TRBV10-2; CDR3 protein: CASSDRALSEKLFF
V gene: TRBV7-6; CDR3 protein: CASSLGPTGLAGVPQFF
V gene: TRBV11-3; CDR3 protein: CASSSRDGGAFF
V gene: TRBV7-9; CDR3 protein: CASSGLAGGTDTQYF
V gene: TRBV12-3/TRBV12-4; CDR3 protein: CASSLGGGNTIYF
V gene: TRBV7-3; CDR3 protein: CASSRGSPQETQYF
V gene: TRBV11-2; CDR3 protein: CASSLGTVVYGYTF
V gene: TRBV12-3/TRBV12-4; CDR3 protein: CASRAGANTEAFF
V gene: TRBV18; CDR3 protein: CASSQGRIYEQYF
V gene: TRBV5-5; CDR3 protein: CASSLVPSRSTDTQYF
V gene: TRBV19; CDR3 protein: CASSNTGSGGYTF
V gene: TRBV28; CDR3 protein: CASSPGQIYEQYF
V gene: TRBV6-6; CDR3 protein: CAGAWDFSYEQYF